This is a list of T cell receptor beta chains from one sample in a study of identical twins. MiXCR was run by TCRdb on the 5' RACE reads, yielding one entry per CDR3 protein. Here the sample spans 450,000 or so distinct CDR3 sequences, around a sixth being singletons. Specimen: naive T cells sorted from blood. Source of these receptors: a man in his fifties or sixties in good health. Each CDR3 is given with its conserved first and last residue. A D gene is named only where the DNA matches it firmly. Clone size is stated in some rows and not others, as once, few, many or a class when expanded.

d_gene: TRBD1; j_gene: TRBJ1-4; abundance: few; v_gene: TRBV20-1; CDR3nt: TGCAGTGCCACCACAGGGGTAACTGAAAAACTGTTTTTT; CDR3aa: CSATTGVTEKLFF
d_gene: TRBD2; j_gene: TRBJ2-1; abundance: many; v_gene: TRBV7-6; CDR3nt: TGTGCCAGCAGCTCTTTCGGCGGGGGGCCGAGGAATGAGCAGTTCTTC; CDR3aa: CASSSFGGGPRNEQFF
d_gene: NA; j_gene: TRBJ2-5; abundance: NA; v_gene: TRBV28; CDR3nt: TGTGCCAGCAGTTTCGACAGGTTGGAGACCCAGTACTTC; CDR3aa: CASSFDRLETQYF
d_gene: TRBD2; j_gene: TRBJ2-5; abundance: NA; v_gene: TRBV2; CDR3nt: TGTGCCAGCAGTCAAGGGACTAGCGGGGGGGCCGCGGAGACCCAGTACTTC; CDR3aa: CASSQGTSGGAAETQYF
d_gene: NA; j_gene: TRBJ2-7; abundance: NA; v_gene: TRBV20-1; CDR3nt: TGCAGTGCTATGTTCGGCTACGAGCAGTACTTC; CDR3aa: CSAMFGYEQYF
d_gene: TRBD1; j_gene: TRBJ2-5; abundance: many; v_gene: TRBV5-1; CDR3nt: TGCGCCAGCAGCCCGCCGGACAGGGGGACCCAGTACTTC; CDR3aa: CASSPPDRGTQYF
d_gene: NA; j_gene: TRBJ2-7; abundance: many; v_gene: TRBV7-8; CDR3nt: TGTGCCAGCAGCTTTTTACAGGACTCCTACGAGCAGTACTTC; CDR3aa: CASSFLQDSYEQYF
d_gene: TRBD1; j_gene: TRBJ2-2; abundance: NA; v_gene: TRBV5-1; CDR3nt: TGCGCCAGCAGCTTAGGACAGGTCGCCACCGGGGAGCTGTTTTTT; CDR3aa: CASSLGQVATGELFF
d_gene: NA; j_gene: TRBJ1-4; abundance: NA; v_gene: TRBV6-1; CDR3nt: TGTGCCACCCACCCCTGGGGGCTGGAGGAAAAACTGTTTTTT; CDR3aa: CATHPWGLEEKLFF
d_gene: TRBD1; j_gene: TRBJ2-1; abundance: many; v_gene: TRBV10-3; CDR3nt: TGTGCCATCAGTGCCGTGGCGGACAGGGGAGACAATGAGCAGTTCTTC; CDR3aa: CAISAVADRGDNEQFF
d_gene: NA; j_gene: TRBJ1-2; abundance: few; v_gene: TRBV7-9; CDR3nt: TGTGCCAGCAGCGTCGCACTTGACTATGGCTACACCTTC; CDR3aa: CASSVALDYGYTF
d_gene: TRBD2; j_gene: TRBJ2-1; abundance: few; v_gene: TRBV5-1; CDR3nt: TGCGCCAGCAGCTTGGGGGGGAGCGGGAGTTGGTCCTACAATGAGCAGTTCTTC; CDR3aa: CASSLGGSGSWSYNEQFF
d_gene: TRBD1; j_gene: TRBJ2-7; abundance: few; v_gene: TRBV12-3/TRBV12-4; CDR3nt: TGTGCCAGCAGTCCAGGACAGGGGGCGGTATCCTACGAGCAGTACTTC; CDR3aa: CASSPGQGAVSYEQYF
d_gene: NA; j_gene: TRBJ2-1; abundance: NA; v_gene: TRBV7-9; CDR3nt: TGTGCCAGCAGCTTAGGGGCAGGGAACAATGAGCAGTTCTTC; CDR3aa: CASSLGAGNNEQFF
d_gene: TRBD2; j_gene: TRBJ2-1; abundance: many; v_gene: TRBV7-9; CDR3nt: TGTGCCAGCAGCTATAGCGGGAGCCCCAATGAGCAGTTCTTC; CDR3aa: CASSYSGSPNEQFF
d_gene: TRBD2; j_gene: TRBJ2-1; abundance: many; v_gene: TRBV6-5; CDR3nt: TGTGCCAGCAGTTACTTAGCGGGAGACGGGAGGGCCTTCTACAATGAGCAGTTCTTC; CDR3aa: CASSYLAGDGRAFYNEQFF
d_gene: NA; j_gene: TRBJ1-4; abundance: NA; v_gene: TRBV9; CDR3nt: TGTGCCAGCAGCGTAGAAGGAAAGGTGGCTAATGAAAAACTGTTTTTT; CDR3aa: CASSVEGKVANEKLFF
d_gene: NA; j_gene: TRBJ2-1; abundance: few; v_gene: TRBV11-2; CDR3nt: TGTGCCAGCAGCTTAGACCCTCTAGCGCGGTCCTACAATGAGCAGTTCTTC; CDR3aa: CASSLDPLARSYNEQFF
d_gene: TRBD1; j_gene: TRBJ2-7; abundance: NA; v_gene: TRBV5-1; CDR3nt: TGCGCCAGCAGCCCCCGGACAGGGGCCCTCTACGAGCAGTACTTC; CDR3aa: CASSPRTGALYEQYF